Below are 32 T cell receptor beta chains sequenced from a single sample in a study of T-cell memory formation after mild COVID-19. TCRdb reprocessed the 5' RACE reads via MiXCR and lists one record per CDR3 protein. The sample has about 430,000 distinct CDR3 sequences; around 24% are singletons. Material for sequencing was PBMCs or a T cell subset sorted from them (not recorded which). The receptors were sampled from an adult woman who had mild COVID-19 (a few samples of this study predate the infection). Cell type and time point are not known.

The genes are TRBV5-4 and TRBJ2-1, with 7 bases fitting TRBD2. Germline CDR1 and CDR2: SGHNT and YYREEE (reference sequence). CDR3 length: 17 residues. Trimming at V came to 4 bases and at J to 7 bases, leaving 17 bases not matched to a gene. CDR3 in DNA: TGTGCCAGCAGCGCCCAACGGGCGGGAGAGAAGAGGAATGAGCAGTTCTTC. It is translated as CASSAQRAGEKRNEQFF.

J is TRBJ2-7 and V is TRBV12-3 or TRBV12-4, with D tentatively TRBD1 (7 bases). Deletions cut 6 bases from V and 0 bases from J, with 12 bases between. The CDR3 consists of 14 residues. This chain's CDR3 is CASSARDSSYEQYF. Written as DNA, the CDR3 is TGTGCCAGCAGCGCGCGGGACAGCTCCTACGAGCAGTACTTC.

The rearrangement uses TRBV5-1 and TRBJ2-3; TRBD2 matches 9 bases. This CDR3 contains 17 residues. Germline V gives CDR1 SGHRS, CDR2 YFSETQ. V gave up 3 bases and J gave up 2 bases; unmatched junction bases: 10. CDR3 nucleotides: TGCGCCAGCAGCTGGGCCGTTGGCGGGAGGGCCACAGATACGCAGTATTTT. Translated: CASSWAVGGRATDTQYF. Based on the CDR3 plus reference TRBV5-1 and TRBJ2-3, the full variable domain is KAGVTQTPRYLIKTRGQQVTLSCSPISGHRSVSWYQQTPGQGLQFLFEYFSETQRNKGNFPGRFSGRQFSNSRSEMNVSTLELGDSALYLCASSWAVGGRATDTQYFGPGTRLTVL.

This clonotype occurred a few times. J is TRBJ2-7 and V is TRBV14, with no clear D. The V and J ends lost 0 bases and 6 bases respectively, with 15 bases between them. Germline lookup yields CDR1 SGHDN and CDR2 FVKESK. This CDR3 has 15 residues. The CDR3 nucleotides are TGTGCCAGCAGCCAAGATTCTGGGGATGTCCCCGAGCAGTACTTC. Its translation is CASSQDSGDVPEQYF.

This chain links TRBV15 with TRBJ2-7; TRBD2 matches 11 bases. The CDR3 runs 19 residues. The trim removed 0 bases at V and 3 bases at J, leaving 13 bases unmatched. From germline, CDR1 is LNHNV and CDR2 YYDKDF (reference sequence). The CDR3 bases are TGTGCCACCAGCAGAGATTGGGGACTAGCGGCTGGATTTCACTACGAGCAGTACTTC. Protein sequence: CATSRDWGLAAGFHYEQYF.

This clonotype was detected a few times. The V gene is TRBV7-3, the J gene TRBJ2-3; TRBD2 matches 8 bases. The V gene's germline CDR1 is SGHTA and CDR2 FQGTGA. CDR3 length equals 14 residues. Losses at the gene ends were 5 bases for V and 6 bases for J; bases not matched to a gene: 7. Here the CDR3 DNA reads TGTGCCAGCAGCGTTAGCGGGGAGGGGGATACGCAGTATTTT. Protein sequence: CASSVSGEGDTQYF. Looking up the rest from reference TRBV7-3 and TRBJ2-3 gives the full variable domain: GAGVSQTPSNKVTEKGKYVELRCDPISGHTALYWYRQSLGQGPEFLIYFQGTGAADDSGLPNDRFFAVRPEGSVSTLKIQRTERGDSAVYLCASSVSGEGDTQYFGPGTRLTVL.

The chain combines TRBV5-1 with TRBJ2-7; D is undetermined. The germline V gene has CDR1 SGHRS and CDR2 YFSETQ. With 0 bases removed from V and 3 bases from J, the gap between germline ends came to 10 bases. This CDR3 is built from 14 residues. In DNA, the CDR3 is TGCGCCAGCAGCTTGGGACGGGCCGACTACGAGCAGTACTTC. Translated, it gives CASSLGRADYEQYF.

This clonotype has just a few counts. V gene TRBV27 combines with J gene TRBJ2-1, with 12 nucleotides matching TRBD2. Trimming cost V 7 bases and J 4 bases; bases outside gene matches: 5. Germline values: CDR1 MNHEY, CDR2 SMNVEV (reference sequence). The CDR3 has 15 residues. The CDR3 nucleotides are TGTGCCAGCAACCCTACTAGCGGGAGGTACAATGAGCAGTTCTTC. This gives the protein CASNPTSGRYNEQFF.

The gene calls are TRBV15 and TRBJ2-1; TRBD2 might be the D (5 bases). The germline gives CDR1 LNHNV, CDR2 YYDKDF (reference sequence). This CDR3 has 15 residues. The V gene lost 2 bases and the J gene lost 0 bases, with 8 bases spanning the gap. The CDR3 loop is CATSRRAASYNEQFF. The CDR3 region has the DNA TGTGCCACCAGCAGAAGAGCGGCCTCCTACAATGAGCAGTTCTTC.

The CDR3 protein is CASSRQGRYGYTF. The CDR3 nucleotides are TGTGCCAGCAGTCGACAGGGCCGGTATGGCTACACCTTC. The chain recombines TRBV12-3 or TRBV12-4 with TRBJ1-2; 7 bases agree with TRBD1. CDR3 length equals 13 residues. After removal of 5 bases from V and 5 bases from J, the junction contained 5 bases not matched to a gene.

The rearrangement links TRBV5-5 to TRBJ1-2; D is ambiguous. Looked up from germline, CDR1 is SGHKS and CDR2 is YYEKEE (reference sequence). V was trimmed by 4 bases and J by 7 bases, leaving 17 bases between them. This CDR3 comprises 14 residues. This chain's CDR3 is CASSLPLAAAGYTF. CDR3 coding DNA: TGTGCCAGCAGCCTACCCCTAGCAGCGGCTGGCTACACCTTC.

CDR3 bases: TGTGCCAGCAGCTTAGGAGGGTTCTCTCCCTACGAGCAGTACTTC. The encoded protein is CASSLGGFSPYEQYF. This sequence joins TRBV7-2 and TRBJ2-7, with TRBD2 as a possible D gene (5 bases). The CDR3 length is 15 residues. V was pared by 1 base and J by 2 bases, with 12 bases between. Germline V CDR1 and CDR2: SGHTA, FQGNSA.

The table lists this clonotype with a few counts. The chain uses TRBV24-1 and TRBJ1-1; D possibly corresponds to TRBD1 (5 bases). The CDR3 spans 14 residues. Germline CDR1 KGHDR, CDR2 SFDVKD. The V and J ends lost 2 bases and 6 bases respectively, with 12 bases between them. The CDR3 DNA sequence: TGTGCCACCAGTGATTCGGCCAGGGACGCTGAAGCTTTCTTT. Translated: CATSDSARDAEAFF.

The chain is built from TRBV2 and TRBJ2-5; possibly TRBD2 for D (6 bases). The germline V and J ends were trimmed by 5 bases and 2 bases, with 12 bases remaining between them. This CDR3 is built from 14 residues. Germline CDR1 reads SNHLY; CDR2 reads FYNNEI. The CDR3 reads CASSPLASQETQYF. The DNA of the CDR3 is TGTGCCAGCAGTCCTCTAGCGTCACAAGAGACCCAGTACTTC.

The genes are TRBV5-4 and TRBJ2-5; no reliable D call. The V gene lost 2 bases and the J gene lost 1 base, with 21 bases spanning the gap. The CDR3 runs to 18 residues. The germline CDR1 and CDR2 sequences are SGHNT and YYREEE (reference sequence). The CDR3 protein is CASSLKYLRYGVQETQYF. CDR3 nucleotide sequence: TGTGCCAGCAGCTTAAAGTATCTTAGGTATGGGGTCCAAGAGACCCAGTACTTC.

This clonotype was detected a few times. The CDR3 protein is CASSQPGLRTDTQYF. CDR3 DNA sequence: TGTGCCAGCAGCCAACCGGGGCTGCGCACAGATACGCAGTATTTT. The gene calls are TRBV4-2 and TRBJ2-3; D possibly matches TRBD1 or TRBD2 (5 bases each). The CDR3 has 15 amino acids. CDR1 and CDR2 from the germline V gene are LGHNA and YNFKEQ. V shed 2 bases and J shed 1 base, with 10 bases lying between them.

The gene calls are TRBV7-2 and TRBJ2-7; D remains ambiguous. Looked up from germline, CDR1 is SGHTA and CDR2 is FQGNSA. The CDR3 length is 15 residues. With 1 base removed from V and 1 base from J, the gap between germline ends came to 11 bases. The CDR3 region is CASSLGTGTSYEQYF. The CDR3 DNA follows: TGTGCCAGCAGCTTAGGCACGGGCACATCCTACGAGCAGTACTTC.

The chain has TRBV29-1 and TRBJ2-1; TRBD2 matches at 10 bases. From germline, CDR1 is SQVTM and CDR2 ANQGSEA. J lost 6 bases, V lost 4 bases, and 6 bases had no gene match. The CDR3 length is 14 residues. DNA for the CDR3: TGCAGCGTTGTCCCTAGCGGGAGAGGCAATGAGCAGTTCTTC. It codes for CSVVPSGRGNEQFF.

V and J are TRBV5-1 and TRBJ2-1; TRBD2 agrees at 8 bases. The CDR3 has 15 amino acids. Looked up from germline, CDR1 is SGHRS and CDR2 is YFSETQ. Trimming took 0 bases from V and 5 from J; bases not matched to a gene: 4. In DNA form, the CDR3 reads TGCGCCAGCAGCTTGGTTAGCGGGGTGAACAATGAGCAGTTCTTC. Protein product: CASSLVSGVNNEQFF.

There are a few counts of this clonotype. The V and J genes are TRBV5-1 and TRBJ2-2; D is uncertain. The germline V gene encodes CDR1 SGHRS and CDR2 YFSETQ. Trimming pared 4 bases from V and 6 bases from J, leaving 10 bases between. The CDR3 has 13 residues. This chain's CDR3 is CASSPWGSGELFF. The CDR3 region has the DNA TGCGCCAGCAGCCCATGGGGTTCCGGGGAGCTGTTTTTT.

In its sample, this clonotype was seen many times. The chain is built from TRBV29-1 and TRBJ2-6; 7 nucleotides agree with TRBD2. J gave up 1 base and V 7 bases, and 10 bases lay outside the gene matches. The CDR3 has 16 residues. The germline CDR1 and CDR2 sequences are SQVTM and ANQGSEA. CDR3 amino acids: CSASSGEVSGANVLTF. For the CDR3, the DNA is TGCAGCGCATCTAGCGGCGAAGTATCTGGGGCCAACGTCCTGACTTTC.

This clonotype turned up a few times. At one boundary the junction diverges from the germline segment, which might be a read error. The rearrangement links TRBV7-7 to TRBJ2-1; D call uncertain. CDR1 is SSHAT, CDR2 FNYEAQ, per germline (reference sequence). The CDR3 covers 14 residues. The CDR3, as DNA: TGTGCTAGCAGCCCCCTTGAAGAATACAATGAGCAGTTCTTC. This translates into CASSPLEEYNEQFF.

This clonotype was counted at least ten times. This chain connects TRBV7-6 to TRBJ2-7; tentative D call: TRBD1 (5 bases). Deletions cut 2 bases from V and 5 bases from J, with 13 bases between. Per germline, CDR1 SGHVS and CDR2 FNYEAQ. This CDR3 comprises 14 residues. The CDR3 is CASSLRSRADEQYF. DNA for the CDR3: TGTGCCAGCAGCTTAAGAAGCAGGGCCGACGAGCAGTACTTC.

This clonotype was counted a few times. CDR3 in DNA: TGCGCCAGCCGGGCCTTAGGGTCTAACTATGGCTACACCTTC. As protein: CASRALGSNYGYTF. This chain connects TRBV5-1 to TRBJ1-2; no clear D gene. Germline CDR1 SGHRS, CDR2 YFSETQ. This CDR3 region has 14 residues. The germline V and J ends were trimmed by 7 bases and 0 bases, with 13 bases remaining between them.

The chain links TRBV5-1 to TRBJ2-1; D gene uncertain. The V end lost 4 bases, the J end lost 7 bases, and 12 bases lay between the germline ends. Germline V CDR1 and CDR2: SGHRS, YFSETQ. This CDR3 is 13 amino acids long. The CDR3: CASSPLPSNEQFF. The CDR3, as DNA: TGCGCCAGCAGCCCTCTACCGAGTAATGAGCAGTTCTTC.

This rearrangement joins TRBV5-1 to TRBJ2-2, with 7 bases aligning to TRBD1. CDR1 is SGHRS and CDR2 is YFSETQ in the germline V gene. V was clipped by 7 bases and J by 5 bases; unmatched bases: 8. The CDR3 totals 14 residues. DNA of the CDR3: TGCGCCAGCTCGACAGGGACAGTAACCGGGGAGCTGTTTTTT. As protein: CASSTGTVTGELFF. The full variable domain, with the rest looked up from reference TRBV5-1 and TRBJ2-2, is KAGVTQTPRYLIKTRGQQVTLSCSPISGHRSVSWYQQTPGQGLQFLFEYFSETQRNKGNFPGRFSGRQFSNSRSEMNVSTLELGDSALYLCASSTGTVTGELFFGEGSRLTVL.

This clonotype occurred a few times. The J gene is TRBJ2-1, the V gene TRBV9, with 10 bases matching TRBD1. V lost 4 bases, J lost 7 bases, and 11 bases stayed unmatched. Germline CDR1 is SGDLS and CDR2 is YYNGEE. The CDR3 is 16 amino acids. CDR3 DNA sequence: TGTGCCAGCAGCTCGGAACGAGACAGGGGGCAAAATGAGCAGTTCTTC. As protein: CASSSERDRGQNEQFF.

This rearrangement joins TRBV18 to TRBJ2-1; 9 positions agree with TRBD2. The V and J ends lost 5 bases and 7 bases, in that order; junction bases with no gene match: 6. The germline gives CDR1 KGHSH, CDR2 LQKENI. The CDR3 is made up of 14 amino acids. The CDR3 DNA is TGTGCCAGCTCAAAGGGACTAGCTGGGAATGAGCAGTTCTTC. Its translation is CASSKGLAGNEQFF.

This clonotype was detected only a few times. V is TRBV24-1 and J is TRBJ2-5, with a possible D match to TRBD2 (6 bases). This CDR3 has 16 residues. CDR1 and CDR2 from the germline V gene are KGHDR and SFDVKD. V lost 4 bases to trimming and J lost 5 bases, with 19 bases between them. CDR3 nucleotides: TGTGCCACCAGTGAAACAGGCGGGGCCAACTGGGAGACCCAGTACTTC. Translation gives CATSETGGANWETQYF.

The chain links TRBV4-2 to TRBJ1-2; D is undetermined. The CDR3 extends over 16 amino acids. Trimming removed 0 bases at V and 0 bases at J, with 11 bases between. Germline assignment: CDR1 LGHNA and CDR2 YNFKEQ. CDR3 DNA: TGTGCCAGCAGCCAAGATGTAACGAAGGCTAACTATGGCTACACCTTC. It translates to CASSQDVTKANYGYTF.

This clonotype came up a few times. The CDR3, as DNA: TGTGCCAGCAGCCATACCGGGACAGGGAACTATGGCTACACCTTC. Protein sequence: CASSHTGTGNYGYTF. The chain couples TRBV28 to TRBJ1-2; 9 positions agree with TRBD1. This CDR3 contains 15 residues. Looked up from germline, CDR1 is MDHEN and CDR2 is SYDVKM. With V trimmed by 6 bases and J by 2 bases, 7 bases remained unmatched.

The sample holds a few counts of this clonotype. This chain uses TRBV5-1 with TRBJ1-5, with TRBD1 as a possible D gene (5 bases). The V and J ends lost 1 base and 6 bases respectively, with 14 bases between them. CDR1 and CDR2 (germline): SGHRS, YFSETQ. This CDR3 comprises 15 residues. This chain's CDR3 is CASSLTGSWSQPQHF. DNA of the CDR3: TGCGCCAGCAGCTTGACAGGAAGTTGGTCTCAGCCCCAGCATTTT.